The TCR beta chain described here comes from a study of spatial heterogeneity in lung cancer. Whole-study results and caveats: Ubiquitous expanded tumor TCRs surfaced in blood more at resection than they did at follow-up.

TCRdb re-called the 5' RACE reads through MiXCR, storing one row per CDR3 protein. The sample records some 34,000 distinct CDR3 sequences, less than 9.5% being singletons. Ten or more counts support this clonotype. The antigen is unknown. Time point indicated: sample taken at primary tumor resection. No cell sorting; template was whole RNA from tumor, lung tissue or PBMC. The length of the CDR3 is 14 residues. In germline, CDR1 is LGHDT, CDR2 YNNKEL (reference sequence). V was clipped by 3 bases and J by 5 bases, with 13 bases between them. The chain couples TRBV3-1 to TRBJ2-5; D may correspond to TRBD1 or TRBD2 (5 bases each). The source was PBMCs, collected at surgery. This clonotype originated in a female donor with early-stage non-small cell lung cancer. This CDR3 reads CASSQAGTLETQYF. CDR3 bases: TGTGCCAGCAGCCAGGCTGGGACCCTCGAGACCCAGTACTTC.